This entry lists 8 T cell receptor beta chains sequenced from one sample in a study of CD8+ T cells in alopecia areata (dated by TCRdb to the late 2010s). The time point label corresponds to: 20 to 30 weeks on oral tofacitinib. What the treatment or condition label conveys for this sample: oral pan-JAK inhibitor, 5-10 mg twice daily. The library relied on the immunoSEQ multiplex PCR assay. To provide template for TCR sequencing, every sample had RNA extracted and reverse transcribed into cDNA. Not all clones reach the TCRdb copy of this immuneACCESS table, which keeps in-frame sequences only. Checked studies attribute under half of the gap to unresolved V genes and leave the rest unexplained. The sample has 250,000 to 300,000 clones on record, 58% of them singletons. The ten largest clonotypes hold approximately 1.7% of the sample. This sample comprised CD4+ T cells sorted from blood, obtained at week 24, from a patient treated with tofacitinib. These receptors came from a human donor with alopecia areata.

J is TRBJ1-4 and V is TRBV29-1; 10 nucleotides match TRBD1. There are 17 residues in the CDR3. Germline CDR1 reads SQVTM; CDR2 reads ANQGSEA. V was pared by 4 bases and J by 4 bases, with 12 bases of the junction left unmatched. CDR3 region: CSVVIWDRGLFNEKLFF. The CDR3 DNA sequence: TGCAGCGTTGTGATTTGGGACAGGGGATTATTTAATGAAAAACTGTTTTTT.

The chain has TRBV9 and TRBJ1-3; D is undetermined. Trimming removed 2 bases at V and 4 bases at J, with 22 bases between. Germline V gene lookup returns CDR1 SGDLS and CDR2 YYNGEE. The CDR3 has 18 residues. CDR3 sequence reads: CASSVDKVAWRRGNTIYF. The CDR3 DNA sequence: TGTGCCAGCAGCGTGGATAAAGTGGCGTGGCGGCGCGGAAACACCATATATTTT.

The rearrangement joins TRBV29-1 to TRBJ2-7; D is possibly TRBD1 (6 bases). This CDR3 spans 15 amino acids. The germline V gene encodes CDR1 SQVTM and CDR2 ANQGSEA. The ends were cut back, 5 bases at V and 4 bases at J, with 21 bases in the middle. The CDR3 DNA follows: TGCAGCGTTAGAGAGACAGGCCCCTTCATATACGAGCAGTACTTC. It encodes CSVRETGPFIYEQYF.

A remark on this clone: The sample has other DNA sequences that encode this CDR3 too. This chain connects TRBV29-1 to TRBJ1-2; D unclear. The V gene's germline CDR1 is SQVTM and CDR2 ANQGSEA. Trimming took 4 bases from V and 5 from J, leaving 5 bases between them. This CDR3 is 10 amino acids long. CDR3 in DNA: TGCAGCGTTGCGGGGTATGGCTACACCTTC. As protein: CSVAGYGYTF. The variable domain in full, with the rest retrieved from reference TRBV29-1 and TRBJ1-2, is SAVISQKPSRDICQRGTSLTIQCQVDSQVTMMFWYRQQPGQSLTLIATANQGSEATYESGFVIDKFPISRPNLTFSTLTVSNMSPEDSSIYLCSVAGYGYTFGSGTRLTVV.

The chain couples TRBV6-5 to TRBJ2-5; 7 nucleotides match TRBD1. V shed 2 bases, J shed 1 base, and the junction held 1 base outside the gene matches. The CDR3 spans 14 residues. Germline V gives CDR1 MNHEY, CDR2 SVGAGI. Written as DNA, the CDR3 is TGTGCCAGCAGTTACGGGACAGTCCAAGAGACCCAGTACTTC. It specifies CASSYGTVQETQYF.

V and J are TRBV30 and TRBJ2-3; 8 bases match TRBD2. Germline loops: CDR1 GTSNPN, CDR2 SVGIG (reference sequence). V trimming: 1 base; J trimming: 6 bases; junction bases outside the gene matches: 3. There are 13 residues in the CDR3. The chain's CDR3 is CAWSDGGADTQYF. In nucleotides, the CDR3 is TGTGCCTGGAGTGACGGGGGGGCGGATACGCAGTATTTT. Looking up the rest from reference TRBV30 and TRBJ2-3 gives the full variable domain: SQTIHQWPATLVQPVGSPLSLECTVEGTSNPNLYWYRQAAGRGLQLLFYSVGIGQISSEVPQNLSASRPQDRQFILSSKKLLLSDSGFYLCAWSDGGADTQYFGPGTRLTVL.

The chain links TRBV27 to TRBJ2-7, with TRBD1 matching 8 bases. The trim removed 3 bases at V and 4 bases at J, leaving 2 bases unmatched. The CDR3 consists of 13 residues. CDR1 and CDR2 from the germline V gene are MNHEY and SMNVEV (reference sequence). CDR3 DNA sequence: TGTGCCAGCAGTTTCAACAGGGGGTACGAGCAGTACTTC. Translating gives CASSFNRGYEQYF.

V gene TRBV30 combines with J gene TRBJ1-1; D remains unclear. The CDR3 runs to 12 residues. Germline V gives CDR1 GTSNPN, CDR2 SVGIG (reference sequence). The V gene lost 3 bases and the J gene lost 9 bases, with 14 bases spanning the gap. This chain's CDR3 is CAWSLETGKAFF. The CDR3 DNA is TGTGCCTGGAGCCTGGAAACGGGAAAAGCTTTCTTT.